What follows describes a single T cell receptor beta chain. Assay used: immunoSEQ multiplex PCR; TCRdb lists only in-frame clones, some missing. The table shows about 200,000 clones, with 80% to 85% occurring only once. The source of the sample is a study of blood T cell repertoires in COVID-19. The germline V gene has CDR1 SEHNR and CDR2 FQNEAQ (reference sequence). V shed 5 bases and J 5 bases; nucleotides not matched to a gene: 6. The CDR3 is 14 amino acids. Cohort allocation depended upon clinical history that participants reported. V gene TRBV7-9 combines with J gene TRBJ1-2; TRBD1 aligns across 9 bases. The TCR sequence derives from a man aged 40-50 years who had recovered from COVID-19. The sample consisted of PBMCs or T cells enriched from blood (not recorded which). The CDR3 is CASSHRQGDYGYTF. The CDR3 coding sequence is TGTGCCAGCAGCCATAGACAGGGGGATTATGGCTACACCTTC. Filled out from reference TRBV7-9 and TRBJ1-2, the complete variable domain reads DTGVSQNPRHKITKRGQNVTFRCDPISEHNRLYWYRQTLGQGPEFLTYFQNEAQLEKSRLLSDRFSAERPKGSFSTLEIQRTEQGDSAMYLCASSHRQGDYGYTFGSGTRLTVV.